The 3 T cell receptor beta chains given below trace back to one sample, sequenced in a study of blood T cell repertoires in COVID-19. Some clones are missing from TCRdb's copy, which holds only in-frame ones; the method was immunoSEQ multiplex PCR. The sample records some 300,000 clones, 80% to 90% being singletons. Input material: peripheral blood. These receptors were taken from a woman aged 50 to 60 with COVID-19, enrolled during active disease.

The V and J genes are TRBV6-2 or TRBV6-3 and TRBJ2-1; 8 bases map to TRBD2. The CDR3 is made up of 15 amino acids. Germline V gives CDR1 MNHEY, CDR2 SVGEGT. With V trimmed by 5 bases and J by 6 bases, 9 bases remained unmatched. The CDR3 spells CASSVAGIGLNEQFF. CDR3 DNA: TGTGCCAGCAGTGTAGCGGGAATCGGGCTCAATGAGCAGTTCTTC.

This clone was counted a few times. The chain joins TRBV5-8 to TRBJ1-4, with D hard to call. V was clipped by 5 bases and J by 10 bases, with 21 bases between them. This CDR3 spans 15 amino acids. CDR1 and CDR2 from the germline V gene are SGHTS and YDEGEE. The CDR3 loop is CASSSRTEVVGKLFF. The CDR3 DNA follows: TGTGCCAGCAGTTCGCGGACGGAGGTAGTAGGAAAACTGTTTTTT.

This clone came up once. This chain connects TRBV4-1 to TRBJ2-1, with 8 positions matching TRBD1. Germline V gives CDR1 MGHRA, CDR2 YSYEKL. There are 17 residues in the CDR3. After removal of 4 bases from V and 4 bases from J, the junction contained 12 bases not matched to a gene. The CDR3 region has the DNA TGCGCCAGCAGCCTCCTCGTCGGACAGGGAATATACAATGAGCAGTTCTTC. It is translated as CASSLLVGQGIYNEQFF.